The T cell receptor beta chain described here comes from a study of blood T cell repertoires in COVID-19. Overall study: Donors in the United States, Italy and Spain gave samples during acute or convalescent COVID-19.

The V end lost 0 bases, the J end lost 1 base, and 11 bases lay between the germline ends. Germline V gives CDR1 LGHNA, CDR2 YSLEER. There are 16 residues in the CDR3. Assay: immunoSEQ multiplex PCR; the TCRdb copy retains only in-frame clones and omits some. The top ten hold 2.2% of the sample, which has hundreds of thousands of clones, 87% seen once. Input material: peripheral blood. This chain uses TRBV4-3 with TRBJ2-3; D possibly corresponds to TRBD2 (5 bases). The TCR was taken from a woman aged 45 to 65 who had recovered from COVID-19. The chain's CDR3 is CASSQDTGFGTDTQYF. CDR3 sequence (DNA): TGCGCCAGCAGCCAAGATACGGGGTTTGGCACAGATACGCAGTATTTT.